This TCR beta chain is drawn from a study of T cell changes during pregnancy in multiple sclerosis. CDR3 length: 16 amino acids. The V gene end was trimmed by 0 bases and the J gene end by 4 bases; junction bases not matched to a gene: 7. The germline CDR1 and CDR2 sequences are SGHAT and FQNNGV. The table came from immunoSEQ multiplex PCR; TCRdb's copy has only in-frame clones and leaves some out. The top ten clones hold about 1.7% of a sample with some 54,000 clones, about 92% of them seen once. The receptor's source is a female donor with multiple sclerosis, enrolled in a pregnancy study. Sample: peripheral blood, taken after pregnancy. The rearrangement links TRBV11-2 to TRBJ2-3; 7 bases are a match to TRBD2. CDR3 coding DNA: TGTGCCAGCAGCTTAGATGGCGGGAGTGGTGCAGATACGCAGTATTTT. Residues: CASSLDGGSGADTQYF.